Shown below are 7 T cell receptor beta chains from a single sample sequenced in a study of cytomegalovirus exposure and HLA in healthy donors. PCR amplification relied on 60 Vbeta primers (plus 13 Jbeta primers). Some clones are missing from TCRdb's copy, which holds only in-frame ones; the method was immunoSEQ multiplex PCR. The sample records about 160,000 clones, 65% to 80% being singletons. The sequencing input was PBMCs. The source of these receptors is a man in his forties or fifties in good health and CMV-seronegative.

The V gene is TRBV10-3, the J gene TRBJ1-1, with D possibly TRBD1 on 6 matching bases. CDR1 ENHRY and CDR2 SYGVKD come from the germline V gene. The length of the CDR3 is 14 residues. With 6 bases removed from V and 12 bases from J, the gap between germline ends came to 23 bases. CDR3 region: CAISGSPGTSYSFF. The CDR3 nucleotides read TGTGCCATCAGCGGTAGTCCCGGGACAAGTTATTCTTTCTTT.

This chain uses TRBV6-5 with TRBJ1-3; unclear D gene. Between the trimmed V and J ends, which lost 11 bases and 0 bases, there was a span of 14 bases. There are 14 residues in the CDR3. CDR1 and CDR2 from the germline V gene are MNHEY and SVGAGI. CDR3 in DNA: TGTGCCTCTGGGCAGCCTTTCTCTGGAAACACCATATATTTT. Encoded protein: CASGQPFSGNTIYF.

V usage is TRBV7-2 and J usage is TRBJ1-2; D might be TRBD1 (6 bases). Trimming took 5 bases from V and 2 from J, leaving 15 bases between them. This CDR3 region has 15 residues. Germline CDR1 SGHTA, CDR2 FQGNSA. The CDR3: CASSPHWTANYGYTF. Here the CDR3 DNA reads TGTGCCAGCAGCCCCCATTGGACAGCGAACTATGGCTACACCTTC.

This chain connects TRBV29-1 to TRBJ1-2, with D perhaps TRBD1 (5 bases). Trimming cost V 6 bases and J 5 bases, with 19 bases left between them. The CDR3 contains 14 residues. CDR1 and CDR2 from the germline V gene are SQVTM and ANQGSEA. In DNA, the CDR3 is TGCAGCGTCACCTCTTCCGGGGGACGGTATGGCTACACCTTC. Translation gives CSVTSSGGRYGYTF.

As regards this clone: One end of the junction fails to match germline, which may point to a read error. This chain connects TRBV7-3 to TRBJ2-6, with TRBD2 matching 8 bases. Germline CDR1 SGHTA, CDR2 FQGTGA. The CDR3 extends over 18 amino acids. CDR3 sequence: CSSSLLAGLNSGANVLTF. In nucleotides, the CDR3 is TGTTCCAGCAGCTTATTAGCGGGGCTGAACTCTGGGGCCAACGTCCTGACTTTC.

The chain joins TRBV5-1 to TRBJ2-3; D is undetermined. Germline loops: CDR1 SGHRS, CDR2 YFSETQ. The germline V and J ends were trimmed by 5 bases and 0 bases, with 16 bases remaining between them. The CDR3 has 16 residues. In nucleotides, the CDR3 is TGCGCCAGCAGTTTTGGCCAGTCGACTAGCACAGATACGCAGTATTTT. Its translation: CASSFGQSTSTDTQYF.

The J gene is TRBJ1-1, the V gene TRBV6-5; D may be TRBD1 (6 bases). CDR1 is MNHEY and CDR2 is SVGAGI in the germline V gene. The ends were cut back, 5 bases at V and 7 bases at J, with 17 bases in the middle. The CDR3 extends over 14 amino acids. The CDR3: CASSEGGGTFEAFF. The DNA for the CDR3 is TGTGCCAGCAGTGAAGGGGGGGGGACCTTTGAAGCTTTCTTT.